This T cell receptor beta chain was documented in a study of beta chain features in type 1 diabetes. Study outcomes and limitations: Researchers report that Type 1 diabetes patients had moderately but significantly shorter TCRB CDR3s across all four CD4+ subsets.

Using CD45RO/CCR7/CD25/CD127/CD95/CD27, CD4+ naive, central memory, regulatory and stem cell-like memory cells were sorted. Turning to this clone: What it binds is unknown.

The isolated RNA, all of it, was reverse transcribed, so expressed TCRB transcripts were what got sequenced. Using immunoSEQ multiplex PCR, the repertoire was profiled, and TCRdb retains in-frame clones only, with some absent. This sample has hundreds of thousands of clones; around 15% occur once, and the top ten carry just under 0.04%. The sequence was obtained from a man younger than 35 with type 1 diabetes. Sequences were obtained from naive CD4+ T cells from blood.

CDR3 DNA sequence: TGTGCCAGCAGTTTTTTTCTGGAGACCCAGTACTTC. This sequence encodes CASSFFLETQYF. The rearrangement uses TRBV28 and TRBJ2-5; no clear D gene. Germline values: CDR1 MDHEN, CDR2 SYDVKM. V lost 3 bases and J 5 bases, leaving 7 bases between the germline ends. There are 12 residues in the CDR3.